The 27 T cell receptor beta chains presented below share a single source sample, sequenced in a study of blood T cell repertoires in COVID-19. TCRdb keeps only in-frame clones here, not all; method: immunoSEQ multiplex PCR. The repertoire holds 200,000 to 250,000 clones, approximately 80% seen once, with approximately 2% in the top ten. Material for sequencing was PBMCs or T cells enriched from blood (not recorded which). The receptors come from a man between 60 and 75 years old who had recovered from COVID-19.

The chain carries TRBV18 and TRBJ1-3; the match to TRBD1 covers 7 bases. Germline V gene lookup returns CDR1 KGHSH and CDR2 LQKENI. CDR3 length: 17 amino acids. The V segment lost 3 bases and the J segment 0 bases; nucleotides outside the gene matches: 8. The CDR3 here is CASSPPRTGLSGNTIYF. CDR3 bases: TGTGCCAGCTCACCCCCGAGGACAGGCCTCTCTGGAAACACCATATATTTT.

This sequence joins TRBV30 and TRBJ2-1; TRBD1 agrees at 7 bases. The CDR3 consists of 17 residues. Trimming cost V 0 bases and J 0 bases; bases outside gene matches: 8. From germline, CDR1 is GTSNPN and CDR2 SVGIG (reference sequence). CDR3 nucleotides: TGTGCCTGGAGTGTCCAATTGACAGGGCGCTCCTACAATGAGCAGTTCTTC. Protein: CAWSVQLTGRSYNEQFF.

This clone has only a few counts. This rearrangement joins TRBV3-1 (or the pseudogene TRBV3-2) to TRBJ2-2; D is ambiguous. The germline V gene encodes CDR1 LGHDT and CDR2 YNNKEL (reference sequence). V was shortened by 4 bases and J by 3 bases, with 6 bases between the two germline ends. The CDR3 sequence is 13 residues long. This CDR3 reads CASSLSDTGELFF. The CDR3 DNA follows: TGTGCCAGCAGCCTTTCAGACACCGGGGAGCTGTTTTTT.

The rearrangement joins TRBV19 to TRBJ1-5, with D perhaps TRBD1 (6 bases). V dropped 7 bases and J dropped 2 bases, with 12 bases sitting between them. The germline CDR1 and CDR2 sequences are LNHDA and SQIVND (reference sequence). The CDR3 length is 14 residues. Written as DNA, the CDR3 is TGTGCCAGTACGACAGGAGGAGGCAATCAGCCCCAGCATTTT. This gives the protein CASTTGGGNQPQHF.

This chain's CDR3 is CASSSGQGNAETQYF. The CDR3 coding sequence is TGTGCCAGCTCATCGGGACAGGGCAATGCCGAGACCCAGTACTTC. The V gene is TRBV18, the J gene TRBJ2-5; TRBD1 matches 9 bases. V dropped 5 bases and J dropped 5; count of bases not matched to a gene: 9. The CDR3 extends over 15 amino acids. The germline CDR1 and CDR2 sequences are KGHSH and LQKENI.

CDR3 nucleotides: TGCAGCGTTGAGGGACACACTTCCTACGAGCAGTACTTC. Its translation: CSVEGHTSYEQYF. The chain combines TRBV29-1 with TRBJ2-7, with a weak D call TRBD1 (6 bases). The CDR3 consists of 13 residues. Germline V gene data show CDR1 as SQVTM and CDR2 as ANQGSEA. V was cut by 3 bases and J by 1 base, with 10 bases left in between.

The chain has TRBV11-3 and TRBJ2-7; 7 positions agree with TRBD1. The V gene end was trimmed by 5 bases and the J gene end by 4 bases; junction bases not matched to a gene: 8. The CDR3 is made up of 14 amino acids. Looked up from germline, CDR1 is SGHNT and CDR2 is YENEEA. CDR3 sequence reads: CASSSTTGVYEQYF. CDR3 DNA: TGTGCCAGCAGCAGTACTACAGGGGTGTACGAGCAGTACTTC.

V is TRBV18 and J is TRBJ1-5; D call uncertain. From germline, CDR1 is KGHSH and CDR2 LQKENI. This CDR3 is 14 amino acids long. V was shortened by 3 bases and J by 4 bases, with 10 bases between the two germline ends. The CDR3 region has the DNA TGTGCCAGCTCACCCCTGCCCCAGAATCAGCCCCAGCATTTT. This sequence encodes CASSPLPQNQPQHF.

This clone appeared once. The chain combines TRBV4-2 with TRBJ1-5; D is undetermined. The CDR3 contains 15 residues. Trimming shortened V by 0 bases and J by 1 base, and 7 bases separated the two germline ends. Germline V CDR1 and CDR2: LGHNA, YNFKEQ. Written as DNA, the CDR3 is TGTGCCAGCAGCCAAGAGCGGAGAAGCAATCAGCCCCAGCATTTT. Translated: CASSQERRSNQPQHF.

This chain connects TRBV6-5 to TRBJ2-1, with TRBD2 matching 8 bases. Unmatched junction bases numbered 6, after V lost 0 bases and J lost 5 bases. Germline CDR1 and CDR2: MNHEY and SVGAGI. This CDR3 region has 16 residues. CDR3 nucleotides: TGTGCCAGCAGTTACTCGGAGCGGGGGTTCGACAATGAGCAGTTCTTC. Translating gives CASSYSERGFDNEQFF.

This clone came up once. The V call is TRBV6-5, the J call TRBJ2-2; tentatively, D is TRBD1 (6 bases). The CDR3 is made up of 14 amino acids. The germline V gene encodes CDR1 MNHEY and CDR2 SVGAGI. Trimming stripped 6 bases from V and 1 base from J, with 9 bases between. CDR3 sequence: CASRATGNTGELFF. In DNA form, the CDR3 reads TGTGCCAGCAGAGCGACAGGGAACACCGGGGAGCTGTTTTTT.

CDR3 sequence: CASSWTGGRETQYF. The CDR3 DNA sequence: TGCGCCAGCAGCTGGACAGGGGGCAGAGAGACCCAGTACTTC. The chain links TRBV5-1 to TRBJ2-5; 11 bases fit TRBD1. The CDR3 consists of 14 residues. The V gene's germline CDR1 is SGHRS and CDR2 YFSETQ. V lost 3 bases, J lost 4 bases, and 2 bases stayed unmatched.

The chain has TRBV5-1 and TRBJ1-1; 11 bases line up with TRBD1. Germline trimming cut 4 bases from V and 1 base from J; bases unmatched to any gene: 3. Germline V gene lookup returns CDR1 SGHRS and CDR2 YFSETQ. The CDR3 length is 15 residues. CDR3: CASSTGQGENTEAFF. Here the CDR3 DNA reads TGCGCCAGCAGCACGGGACAGGGGGAGAACACTGAAGCTTTCTTT.

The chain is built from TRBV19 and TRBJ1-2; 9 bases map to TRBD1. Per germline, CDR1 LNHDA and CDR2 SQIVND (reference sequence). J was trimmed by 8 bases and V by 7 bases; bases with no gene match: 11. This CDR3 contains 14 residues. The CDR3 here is CASNTGGDALGYTF. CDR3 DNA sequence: TGTGCCAGTAACACAGGGGGCGACGCTTTGGGCTACACCTTC.

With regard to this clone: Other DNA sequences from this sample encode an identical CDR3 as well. CDR3 DNA: TGTGCCAGCAGCCAAGGAGGCCGAGAGACCCAGTACTTC. Its translation: CASSQGGRETQYF. The chain recombines TRBV3-1 (or the pseudogene TRBV3-2) with TRBJ2-5; unclear D gene. This CDR3 has 13 residues. Germline lookup yields CDR1 LGHDT and CDR2 YNNKEL (reference sequence). The ends were cut back, 1 base at V and 4 bases at J, with 7 bases in the middle.

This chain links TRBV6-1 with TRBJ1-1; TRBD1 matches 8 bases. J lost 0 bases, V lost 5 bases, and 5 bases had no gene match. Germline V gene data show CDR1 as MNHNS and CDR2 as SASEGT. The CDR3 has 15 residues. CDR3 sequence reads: CASSWTGIMNTEAFF. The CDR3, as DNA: TGTGCCAGCAGTTGGACAGGGATCATGAACACTGAAGCTTTCTTT.

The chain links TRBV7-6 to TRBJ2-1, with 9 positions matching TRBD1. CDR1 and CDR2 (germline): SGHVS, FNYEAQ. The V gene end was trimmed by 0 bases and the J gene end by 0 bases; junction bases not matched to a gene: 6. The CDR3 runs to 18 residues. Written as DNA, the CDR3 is TGTGCCAGCAGCTTAGCGGACAGGGGAAGGACCTCCTACAATGAGCAGTTCTTC. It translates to CASSLADRGRTSYNEQFF.

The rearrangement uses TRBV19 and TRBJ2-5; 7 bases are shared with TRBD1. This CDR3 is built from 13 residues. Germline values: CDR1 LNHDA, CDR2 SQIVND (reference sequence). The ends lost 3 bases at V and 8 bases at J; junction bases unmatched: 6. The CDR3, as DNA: TGTGCCAGTAGTATTGACAGGGAAAGTACCCAGTACTTC. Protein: CASSIDRESTQYF.

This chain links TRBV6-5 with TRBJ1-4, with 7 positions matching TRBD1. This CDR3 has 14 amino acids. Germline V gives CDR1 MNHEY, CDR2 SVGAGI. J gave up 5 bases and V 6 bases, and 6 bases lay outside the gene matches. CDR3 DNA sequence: TGTGCCAGCAGCCCCAGGGGGTACAATGAAAAACTGTTTTTT. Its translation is CASSPRGYNEKLFF.

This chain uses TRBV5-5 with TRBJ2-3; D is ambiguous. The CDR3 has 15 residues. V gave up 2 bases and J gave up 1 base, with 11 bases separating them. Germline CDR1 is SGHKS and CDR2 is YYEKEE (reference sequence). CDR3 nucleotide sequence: TGTGCCAGCAGCTTACAGCCAGAACGCACAGATACGCAGTATTTT. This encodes CASSLQPERTDTQYF.

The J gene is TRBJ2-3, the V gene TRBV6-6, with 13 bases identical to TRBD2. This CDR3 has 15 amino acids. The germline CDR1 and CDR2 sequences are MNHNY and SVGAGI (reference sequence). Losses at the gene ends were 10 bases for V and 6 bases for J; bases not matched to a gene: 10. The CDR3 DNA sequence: TGTGCCATCGCCGCGGGACTAGCGGGGTTTGATACGCAGTATTTT. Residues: CAIAAGLAGFDTQYF.

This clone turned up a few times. CDR3 nucleotide sequence: TGTGCCAGTAGCGCTCTGGGGCCTGCAGTGACCCAGTACTTC. Protein sequence: CASSALGPAVTQYF. V is TRBV19 and J is TRBJ2-5; D may be TRBD1 (5 bases). V lost 6 bases and J lost 7, with 18 bases in between. CDR1 and CDR2 from the germline V gene are LNHDA and SQIVND (reference sequence). The CDR3 totals 14 residues. The full variable domain, completed using reference TRBV19 and TRBJ2-5, is DGGITQSPKYLFRKEGQNVTLSCEQNLNHDAMYWYRQDPGQGLRLIYYSQIVNDFQKGDIAEGYSVSREKKESFPLTVTSAQKNPTAFYLCASSALGPAVTQYFGPGTRLLVL.

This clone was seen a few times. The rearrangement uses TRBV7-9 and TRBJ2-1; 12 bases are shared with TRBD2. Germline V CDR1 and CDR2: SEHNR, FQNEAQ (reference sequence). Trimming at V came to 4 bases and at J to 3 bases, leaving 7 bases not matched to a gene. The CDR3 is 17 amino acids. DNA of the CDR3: TGTGCCAGCAGCTCCCCTAGCGGGGGGGGATTCTACAATGAGCAGTTCTTC. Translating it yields CASSSPSGGGFYNEQFF.

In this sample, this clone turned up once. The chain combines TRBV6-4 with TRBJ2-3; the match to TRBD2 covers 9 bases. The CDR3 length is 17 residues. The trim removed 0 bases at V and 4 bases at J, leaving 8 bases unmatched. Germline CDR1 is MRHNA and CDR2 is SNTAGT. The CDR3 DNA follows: TGTGCCAGCAGTGACTCGAGGGTGGGACTAGCTTCAGATACGCAGTATTTT. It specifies CASSDSRVGLASDTQYF.

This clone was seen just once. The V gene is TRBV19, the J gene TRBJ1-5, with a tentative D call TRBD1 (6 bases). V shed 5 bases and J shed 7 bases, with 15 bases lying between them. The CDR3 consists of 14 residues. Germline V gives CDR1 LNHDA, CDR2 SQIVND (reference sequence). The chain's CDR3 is CASSLQGSWQPQHF. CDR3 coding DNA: TGTGCCAGTAGTCTTCAGGGGTCCTGGCAGCCCCAGCATTTT.

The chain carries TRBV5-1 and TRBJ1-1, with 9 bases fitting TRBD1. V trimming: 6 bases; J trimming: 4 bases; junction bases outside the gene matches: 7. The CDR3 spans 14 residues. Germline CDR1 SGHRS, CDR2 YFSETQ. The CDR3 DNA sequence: TGCGCCAGCACCTACGGGACAGGGACCACTGAAGCTTTCTTT. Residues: CASTYGTGTTEAFF.

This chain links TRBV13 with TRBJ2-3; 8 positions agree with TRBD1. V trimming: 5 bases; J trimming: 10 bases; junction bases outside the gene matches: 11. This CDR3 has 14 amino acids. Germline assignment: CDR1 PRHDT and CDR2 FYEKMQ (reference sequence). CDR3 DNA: TGTGCCAGCAGCCGACGACAGGGGTATGGCGCGCAGTATTTT. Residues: CASSRRQGYGAQYF.